The rows below give T cell receptor beta chains drawn from one sample of a study of chemoradiotherapy in HPV16-positive cancers. Data came from immunoSEQ multiplex PCR; TCRdb stores just in-frame clones and leaves some out. The profile covers more than 20,000 clones, with 80% to 90% appearing a single time and less than 2.5% taken by the ten largest. Specimen: blood, collected from a patient who underwent chemoradiotherapy. The receptors were gathered from a human donor with HPV-associated anogenital cancer. The CDR3 runs from the conserved cysteine through the conserved F or W. The size entry is marked missing in some rows and otherwise reads once, few, many or a size class.

>once|TRBJ1-2|13|TRBV28
CASSRTGGVGYTF
>-|TRBJ1-5|14|TRBV6-5
CASRAGTGDQPQHF
>-|TRBJ1-2|16|TRBV9
CASSAAGTGSAIGYTF
>-|TRBJ2-7|14|TRBV2
CASRLSGRANEQYF
>-|TRBJ2-2|16|TRBV5-1
CASSQTSGGAGGELFF
>-|TRBJ2-4|17|TRBV6-1
CASSDLRAGGAKNIQYF
>-|TRBJ1-1|12|TRBV7-8
CASSPTGGAAFF
>-|TRBJ1-1|15|TRBV19
CASSAYRGMNTEAFF
>-|TRBJ1-1|13|TRBV28
CASSLKVNTEAFF
>-|TRBJ1-1|13|TRBV14
CASSRQGYTEAFF
>once|TRBJ2-2|13|TRBV28
CASSPPDTGELFF
>-|TRBJ2-3|16|TRBV7-2
CASSLASLPSTDTQYF
>-|TRBJ2-5|12|TRBV7-9
CASSETGETQYF
>-|TRBJ1-3|12|TRBV29-1
CSVEEGGNTIYF
>-|TRBJ1-3|15|TRBV7-6
CASTMTASAGNTIYF
>few|TRBJ1-1|14|TRBV29-1
CSVERQGGLTEAFF
>once|TRBJ1-5|15|TRBV7-2
CASSRQTGRNQPQHF
>-|TRBJ2-7|15|TRBV18
CASSPPGAGGREQYF
>-|TRBJ2-7|12|TRBV2
CASQSLSYEQYF
>-|TRBJ1-2|15|TRBV27
CASSSNPGPVYGYTF
>few|TRBJ2-6|16|TRBV5-4
CASSLGGAVGANVLTF
>-|TRBJ2-7|14|TRBV7-9
CASSVRDARYEQYF